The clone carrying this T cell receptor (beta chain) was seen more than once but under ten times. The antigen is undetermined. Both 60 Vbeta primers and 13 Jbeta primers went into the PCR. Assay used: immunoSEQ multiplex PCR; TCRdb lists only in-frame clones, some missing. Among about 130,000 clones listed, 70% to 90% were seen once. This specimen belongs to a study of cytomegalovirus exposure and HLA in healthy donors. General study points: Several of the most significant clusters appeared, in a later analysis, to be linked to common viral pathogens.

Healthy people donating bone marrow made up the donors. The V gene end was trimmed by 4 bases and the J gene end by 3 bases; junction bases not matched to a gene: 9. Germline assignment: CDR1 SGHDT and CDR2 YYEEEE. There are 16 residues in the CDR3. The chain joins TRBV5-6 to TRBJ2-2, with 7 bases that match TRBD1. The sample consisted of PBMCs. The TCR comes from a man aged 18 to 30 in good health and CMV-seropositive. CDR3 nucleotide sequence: TGTGCCAGCAGCAGGATAGGGGGCGCCGACACCGGGGAGCTGTTTTTT. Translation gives CASSRIGGADTGELFF.